The rows below give T cell receptor beta chains drawn from one sample of a study of T cell repertoires in cytomegalovirus infection. TCRdb independently ran MiXCR on the reads; one entry per CDR3 protein. The repertoire holds more than 650,000 distinct CDR3 sequences, 35% seen once, with 2.5% to 3.5% in the top ten. The sequenced sample was PBMCs. The receptor source for this set is a human donor in good health (CMV status not recorded). Some clones in this sample may be carry-over from other donors' samples. Each CDR3 is given with its conserved first and last residue. Rows give clone size only sometimes, using once, few, many, or a class for an expanded clone.

clone_size | j_call | v_call | cdr3_aa
- | TRBJ1-5 | TRBV28 | CASSLHRGTYSNQPQHF
few | TRBJ1-1 | TRBV12-3/TRBV12-4 | CASSPQGLGMNTEAFF
- | TRBJ2-2 | TRBV5-3 | CASSSQTNTGELFF
few | TRBJ2-5 | TRBV30 | CAWSVHSLQETQYF
- | TRBJ2-1 | TRBV3-1 | CASSHSGLAGTLREQFF
- | TRBJ1-6 | TRBV12-3/TRBV12-4 | CASSLQRFVGSPLHF
- | TRBJ2-7 | TRBV20-1 | CSASVASGQYEQYF
few | TRBJ2-2 | TRBV28 | CASSFGLAGEAGELFF
- | TRBJ2-7 | TRBV20-1 | CSSRDRVGTYEQYF
many | TRBJ1-1 | TRBV7-2 | CASIRSRANTEAFF
- | TRBJ2-3 | TRBV12-3/TRBV12-4 | CASTLRGGRITDTQYF
- | TRBJ2-5 | TRBV6-2/TRBV6-3 | CASSYDDGILETQYF
- | TRBJ2-7 | TRBV6-5 | CASSWRGDPHEQYF
- | TRBJ2-5 | TRBV20-1 | CSAQRGQETQYF